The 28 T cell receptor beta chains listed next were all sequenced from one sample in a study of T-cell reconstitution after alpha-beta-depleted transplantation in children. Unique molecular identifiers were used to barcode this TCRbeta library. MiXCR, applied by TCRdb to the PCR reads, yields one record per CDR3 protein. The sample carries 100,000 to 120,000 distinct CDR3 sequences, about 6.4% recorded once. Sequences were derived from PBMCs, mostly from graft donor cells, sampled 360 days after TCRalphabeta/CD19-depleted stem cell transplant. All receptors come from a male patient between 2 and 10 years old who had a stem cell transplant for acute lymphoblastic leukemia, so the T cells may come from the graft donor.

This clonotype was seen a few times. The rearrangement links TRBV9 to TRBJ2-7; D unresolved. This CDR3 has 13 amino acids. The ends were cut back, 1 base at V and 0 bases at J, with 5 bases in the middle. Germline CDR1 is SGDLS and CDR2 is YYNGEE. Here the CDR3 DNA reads TGTGCCAGCAGCGTAACCGACTCCTACGAGCAGTACTTC. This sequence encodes CASSVTDSYEQYF.

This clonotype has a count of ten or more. CDR3 region: CASSLVFGGSYNEQFF. In DNA form, the CDR3 reads TGTGCCAGCAGCTTGGTCTTCGGGGGATCCTACAATGAGCAGTTCTTC. This chain uses TRBV7-6 with TRBJ2-1, with a possible D match to TRBD2 (6 bases). V was shortened by 3 bases and J by 1 base, with 13 bases between the two germline ends. Germline V gene lookup returns CDR1 SGHVS and CDR2 FNYEAQ. The length of the CDR3 is 16 residues.

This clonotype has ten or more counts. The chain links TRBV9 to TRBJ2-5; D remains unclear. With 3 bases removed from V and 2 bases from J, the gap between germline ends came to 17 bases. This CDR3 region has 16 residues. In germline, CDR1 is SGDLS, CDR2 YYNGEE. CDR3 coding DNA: TGTGCCAGCAGCGGAGTAGGTGGACGGGCACAAGAGACCCAGTACTTC. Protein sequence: CASSGVGGRAQETQYF.

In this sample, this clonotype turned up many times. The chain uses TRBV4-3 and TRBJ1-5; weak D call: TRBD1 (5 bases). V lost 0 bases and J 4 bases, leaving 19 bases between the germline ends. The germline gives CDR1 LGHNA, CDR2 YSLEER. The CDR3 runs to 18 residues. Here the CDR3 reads CASSQDSLDWSGNQPQHF. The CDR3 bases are TGCGCCAGCAGCCAAGACTCCCTGGACTGGTCAGGGAATCAGCCCCAGCATTTT.

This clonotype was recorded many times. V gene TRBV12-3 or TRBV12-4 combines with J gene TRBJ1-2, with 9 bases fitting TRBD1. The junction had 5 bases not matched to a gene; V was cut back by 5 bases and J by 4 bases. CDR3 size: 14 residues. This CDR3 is CASSAQGASYGYTF. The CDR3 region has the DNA TGTGCCAGCAGTGCACAGGGGGCAAGCTATGGCTACACCTTC.

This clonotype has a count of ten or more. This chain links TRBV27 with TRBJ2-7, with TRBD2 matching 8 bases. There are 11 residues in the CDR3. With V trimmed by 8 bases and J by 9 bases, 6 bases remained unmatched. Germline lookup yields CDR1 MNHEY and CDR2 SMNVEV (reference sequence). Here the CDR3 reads CASHGTSMQYF. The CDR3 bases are TGTGCCAGCCACGGGACTAGTATGCAGTACTTC.

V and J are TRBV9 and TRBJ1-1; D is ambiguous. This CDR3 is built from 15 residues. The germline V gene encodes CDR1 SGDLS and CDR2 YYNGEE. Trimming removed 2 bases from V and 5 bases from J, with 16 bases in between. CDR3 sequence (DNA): TGTGCCAGCAGCGTGGGTCAGGCTCCGATGACTGAAGCTTTCTTT. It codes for CASSVGQAPMTEAFF.

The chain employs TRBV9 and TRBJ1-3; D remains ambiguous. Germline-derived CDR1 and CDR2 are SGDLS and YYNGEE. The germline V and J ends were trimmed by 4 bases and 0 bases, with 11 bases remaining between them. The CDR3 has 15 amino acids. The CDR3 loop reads CASSSRPLSGNTIYF. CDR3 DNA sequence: TGTGCCAGCAGCTCACGACCGCTCTCTGGAAACACCATATATTTT.

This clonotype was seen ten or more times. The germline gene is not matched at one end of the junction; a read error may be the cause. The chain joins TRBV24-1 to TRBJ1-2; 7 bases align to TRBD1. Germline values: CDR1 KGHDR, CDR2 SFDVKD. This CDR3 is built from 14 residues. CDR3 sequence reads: CATSDSGQDYRYTF. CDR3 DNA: TGTGCCACCAGTGACTCTGGACAGGACTATCGCTACACCTTC.

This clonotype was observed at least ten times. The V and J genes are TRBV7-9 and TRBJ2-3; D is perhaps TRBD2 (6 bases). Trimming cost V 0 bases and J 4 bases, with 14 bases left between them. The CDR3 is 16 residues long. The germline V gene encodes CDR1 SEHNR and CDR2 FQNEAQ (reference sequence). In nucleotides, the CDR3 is TGTGCCAGCAGCTTAGCGACGGGAGAGGCAGCAGATACGCAGTATTTT. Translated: CASSLATGEAADTQYF.

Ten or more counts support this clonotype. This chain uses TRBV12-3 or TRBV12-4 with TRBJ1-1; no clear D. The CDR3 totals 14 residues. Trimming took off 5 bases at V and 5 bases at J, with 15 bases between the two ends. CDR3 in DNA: TGTGCCAGCAGTCCCTGGTTGGCGGGGACTGAAGCTTTCTTT. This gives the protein CASSPWLAGTEAFF.

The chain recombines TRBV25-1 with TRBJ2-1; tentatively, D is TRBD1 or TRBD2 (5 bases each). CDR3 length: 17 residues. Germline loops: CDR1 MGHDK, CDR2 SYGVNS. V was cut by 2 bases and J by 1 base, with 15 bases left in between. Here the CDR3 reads CASSERRGGTSYNEQFF. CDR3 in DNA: TGTGCCAGCAGTGAACGACGGGGCGGAACTTCCTACAATGAGCAGTTCTTC.

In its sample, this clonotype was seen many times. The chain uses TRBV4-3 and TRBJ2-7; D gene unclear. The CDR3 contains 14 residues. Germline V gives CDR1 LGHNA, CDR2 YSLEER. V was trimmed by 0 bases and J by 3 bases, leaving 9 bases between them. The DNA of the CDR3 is TGCGCCAGCAGCCAAGAACTGGTAGGCTACGAGCAGTACTTC. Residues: CASSQELVGYEQYF.

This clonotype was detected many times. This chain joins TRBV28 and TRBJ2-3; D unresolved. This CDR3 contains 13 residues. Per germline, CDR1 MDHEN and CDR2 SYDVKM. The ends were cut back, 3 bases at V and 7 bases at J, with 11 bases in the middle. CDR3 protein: CASSLVQPYTQYF. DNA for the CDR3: TGTGCCAGCAGTTTGGTACAGCCTTATACGCAGTATTTT. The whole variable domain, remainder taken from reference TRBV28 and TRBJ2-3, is DVKVTQSSRYLVKRTGEKVFLECVQDMDHENMFWYRQDPGLGLRLIYFSYDVKMKEKGDIPEGYSVSREKKERFSLILESASTNQTSMYLCASSLVQPYTQYFGPGTRLTVL.

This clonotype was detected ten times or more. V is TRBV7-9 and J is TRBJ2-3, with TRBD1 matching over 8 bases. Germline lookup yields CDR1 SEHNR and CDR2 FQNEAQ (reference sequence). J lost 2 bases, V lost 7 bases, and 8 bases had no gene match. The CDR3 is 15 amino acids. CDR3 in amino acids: CASTPWDRYTDTQYF. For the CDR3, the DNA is TGTGCCAGCACCCCGTGGGACAGGTACACAGATACGCAGTATTTT.

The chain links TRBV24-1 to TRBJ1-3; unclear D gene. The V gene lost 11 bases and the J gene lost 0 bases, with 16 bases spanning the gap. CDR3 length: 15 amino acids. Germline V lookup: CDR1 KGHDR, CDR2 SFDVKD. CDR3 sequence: CAILVADGSGNTIYF. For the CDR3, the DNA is TGTGCCATTCTAGTTGCGGACGGCTCTGGAAACACCATATATTTT.

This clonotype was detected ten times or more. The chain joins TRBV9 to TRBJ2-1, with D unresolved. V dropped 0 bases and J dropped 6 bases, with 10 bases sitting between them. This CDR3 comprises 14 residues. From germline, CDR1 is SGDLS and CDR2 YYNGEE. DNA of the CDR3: TGTGCCAGCAGCGTAGATGGGAAGGGCAATGAGCAGTTCTTC. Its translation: CASSVDGKGNEQFF.

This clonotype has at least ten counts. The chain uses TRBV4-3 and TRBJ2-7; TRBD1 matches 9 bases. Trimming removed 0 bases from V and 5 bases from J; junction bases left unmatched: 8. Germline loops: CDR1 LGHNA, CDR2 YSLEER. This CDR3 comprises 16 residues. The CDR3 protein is CASSQDYRGLVDEQYF. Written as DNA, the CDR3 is TGCGCCAGCAGCCAAGATTACAGGGGGCTAGTAGACGAGCAGTACTTC.

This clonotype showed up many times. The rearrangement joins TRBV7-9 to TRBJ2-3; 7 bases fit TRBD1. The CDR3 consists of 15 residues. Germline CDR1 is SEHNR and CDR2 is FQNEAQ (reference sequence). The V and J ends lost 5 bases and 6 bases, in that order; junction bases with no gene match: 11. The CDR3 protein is CASSPRDRSRDTQYF. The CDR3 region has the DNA TGTGCCAGCAGCCCGAGGGACAGAAGTCGGGATACGCAGTATTTT.

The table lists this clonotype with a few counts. The DNA of the CDR3 is TGTGCCAGCAGCTTAGGGGGCGGGAGCTATGGCTACACCTTC. Residues: CASSLGGGSYGYTF. The rearrangement joins TRBV11-2 to TRBJ1-2; TRBD1 is a possible D gene (5 bases). CDR1 and CDR2 from the germline V gene are SGHAT and FQNNGV. The ends were cut back, 1 base at V and 4 bases at J, with 10 bases in the middle. CDR3 length: 14 amino acids.

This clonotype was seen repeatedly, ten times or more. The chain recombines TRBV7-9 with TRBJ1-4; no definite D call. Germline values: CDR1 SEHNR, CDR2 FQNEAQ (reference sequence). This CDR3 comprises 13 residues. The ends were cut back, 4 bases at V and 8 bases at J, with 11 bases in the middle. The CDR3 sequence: CASSWSSEEKLFF. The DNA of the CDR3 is TGTGCCAGCAGCTGGTCGTCGGAAGAAAAACTGTTTTTT.

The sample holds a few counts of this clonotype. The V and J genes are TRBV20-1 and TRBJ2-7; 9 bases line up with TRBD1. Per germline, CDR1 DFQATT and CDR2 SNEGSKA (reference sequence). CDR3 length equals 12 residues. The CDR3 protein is CRPWGQGYEQYF. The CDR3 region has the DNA TGCAGGCCTTGGGGACAGGGCTACGAGCAGTACTTC.

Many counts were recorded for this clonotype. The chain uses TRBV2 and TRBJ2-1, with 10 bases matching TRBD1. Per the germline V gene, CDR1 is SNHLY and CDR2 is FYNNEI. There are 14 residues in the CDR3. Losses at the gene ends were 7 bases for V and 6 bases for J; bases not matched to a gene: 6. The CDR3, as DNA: TGTGCCAGCACCACCGGGACAGGGGTCAATGAGCAGTTCTTC. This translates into CASTTGTGVNEQFF. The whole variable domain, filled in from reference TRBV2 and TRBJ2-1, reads EPEVTQTPSHQVTQMGQEVILRCVPISNHLYFYWYRQILGQKVEFLVSFYNNEISEKSEIFDDQFSVERPDGSNFTLKIRSTKLEDSAMYFCASTTGTGVNEQFFGPGTRLTVL.

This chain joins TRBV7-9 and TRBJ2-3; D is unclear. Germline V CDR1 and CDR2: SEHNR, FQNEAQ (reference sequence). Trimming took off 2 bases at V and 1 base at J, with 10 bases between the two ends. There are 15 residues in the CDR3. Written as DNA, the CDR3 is TGTGCCAGCAGCTTACACGGGTGGGGCACAGATACGCAGTATTTT. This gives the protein CASSLHGWGTDTQYF.

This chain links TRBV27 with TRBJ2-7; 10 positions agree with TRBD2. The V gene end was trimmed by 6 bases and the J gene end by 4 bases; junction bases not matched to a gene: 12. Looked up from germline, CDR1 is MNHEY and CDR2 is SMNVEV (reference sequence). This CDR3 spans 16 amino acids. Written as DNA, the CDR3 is TGTGCCAGCAGCTCCCTAGCGGGAGAGGGGATTTACGAGCAGTACTTC. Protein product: CASSSLAGEGIYEQYF.

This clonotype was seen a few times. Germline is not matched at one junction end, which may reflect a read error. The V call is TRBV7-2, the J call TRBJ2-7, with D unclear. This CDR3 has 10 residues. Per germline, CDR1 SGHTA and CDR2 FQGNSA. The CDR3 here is CASSMLVPDF. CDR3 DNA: TGTGCCAGCAGCATGCTAGTCCCTGACTTC.

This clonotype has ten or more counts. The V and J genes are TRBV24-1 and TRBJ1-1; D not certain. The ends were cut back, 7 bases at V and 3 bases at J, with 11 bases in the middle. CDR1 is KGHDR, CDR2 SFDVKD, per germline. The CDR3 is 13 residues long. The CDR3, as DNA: TGTGCCACCAGGGACGGCTGGGACACTGAAGCTTTCTTT. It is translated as CATRDGWDTEAFF.

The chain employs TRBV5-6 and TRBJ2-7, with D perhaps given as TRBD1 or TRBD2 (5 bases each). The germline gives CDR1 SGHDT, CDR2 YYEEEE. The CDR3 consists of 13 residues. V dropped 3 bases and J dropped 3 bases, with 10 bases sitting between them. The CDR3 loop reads CASSYRGYYEQYF. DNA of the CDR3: TGTGCCAGCAGCTACCGGGGCTACTACGAGCAGTACTTC.